The 19 T cell receptor beta chains reported below all come from one sample, sequenced in a study of blood T cell repertoires in COVID-19. Some clones are missing from TCRdb's copy, which holds only in-frame ones; the method was immunoSEQ multiplex PCR. The table lists approximately 100,000 clones, 80% to 90% of them singletons. The sequenced sample was PBMCs or T cells enriched from blood (not recorded which). These receptors all stem from a woman in her forties or fifties who had recovered from COVID-19.

The genes are TRBV4-1 and TRBJ2-6; D not resolved. The CDR3 extends over 14 amino acids. Between the trimmed V and J ends, which lost 0 bases and 9 bases, there was a span of 9 bases. The germline V gene encodes CDR1 MGHRA and CDR2 YSYEKL. CDR3 amino acids: CASSQDSGLNVLTF. The CDR3 DNA sequence: TGCGCCAGCAGCCAAGACTCTGGGCTCAACGTCCTGACTTTC.

This clone appeared a single time. The chain uses TRBV11-2 and TRBJ2-7, with TRBD2 matching over 12 bases. With 1 base clipped from V and 7 bases from J, the junction kept 5 bases outside the gene matches. From germline, CDR1 is SGHAT and CDR2 FQNNGV. This CDR3 is built from 15 residues. This chain's CDR3 is CASSLGGLAGSEQYF. DNA for the CDR3: TGTGCCAGCAGCTTAGGTGGACTAGCGGGATCGGAGCAGTACTTC.

This clone was counted a few times. The rearrangement joins TRBV10-2 to TRBJ1-2; unclear D gene. The ends were cut back, 6 bases at V and 4 bases at J, with 15 bases in the middle. Germline CDR1 reads WSHSY; CDR2 reads SAAADI. The CDR3 covers 14 residues. The CDR3 DNA sequence: TGCGCCAGCAGGGGCAATGACACCCCCTATGGCTACACCTTC. Translated: CASRGNDTPYGYTF.

The chain recombines TRBV28 with TRBJ1-5, with 7 positions matching TRBD1. CDR3 size: 16 residues. V lost 2 bases, J lost 3 bases, and 7 bases stayed unmatched. Germline lookup yields CDR1 MDHEN and CDR2 SYDVKM. The CDR3 protein is CASSLDPGGYNQPQHF. The CDR3, as DNA: TGTGCCAGCAGTTTAGACCCAGGGGGATACAATCAGCCCCAGCATTTT.

The gene calls are TRBV10-3 and TRBJ2-5, with TRBD2 matching 10 bases. CDR1 is ENHRY and CDR2 is SYGVKD in the germline V gene. The ends lost 11 bases at V and 4 bases at J; junction bases unmatched: 4. The CDR3 consists of 12 residues. The CDR3 sequence: CAAGTSVETQYF. The CDR3 region has the DNA TGTGCCGCGGGGACTAGCGTAGAGACCCAGTACTTC.

A few counts support this clone. One end of the junction does not line up with germline, which may come from a read error. The CDR3: CSASMTVSSGRAPGF. In DNA, the CDR3 is TGCAGTGCTAGTATGACGGTTTCTAGCGGGAGGGCCCCGGGGTTC. The chain combines TRBV20-1 with TRBJ2-4, with TRBD2 matching over 12 bases. The CDR3 is made up of 15 amino acids. The germline CDR1 and CDR2 sequences are DFQATT and SNEGSKA (reference sequence).

DNA for the CDR3: TGTGCCAGCAGAACACTAGCGGGGGGTAACACCGGGGAGCTGTTTTTT. This translates into CASRTLAGGNTGELFF. The chain uses TRBV2 and TRBJ2-2; TRBD2 agrees at 12 bases. Germline CDR1 reads SNHLY; CDR2 reads FYNNEI. CDR3 length: 16 amino acids. The V gene end was trimmed by 6 bases and the J gene end by 2 bases; junction bases not matched to a gene: 4.

V is TRBV28 and J is TRBJ1-6; 7 bases align to TRBD1. Trimming cost V 6 bases and J 6 bases; bases outside gene matches: 5. The CDR3 is 14 amino acids. Germline V gene sequence: CDR1 MDHEN, CDR2 SYDVKM. CDR3 protein: CASSRDSGNSPLHF. DNA for the CDR3: TGTGCCAGCAGCAGGGACAGTGGTAATTCACCCCTCCACTTT.

CDR3 in amino acids: CASSTSGRDQETQYF. CDR3 DNA: TGTGCCAGCAGCACTAGCGGGAGGGATCAAGAGACCCAGTACTTC. The genes are TRBV7-9 and TRBJ2-5, with TRBD2 matching 13 bases. This CDR3 comprises 15 residues. V gave up 5 bases and J gave up 2 bases; unmatched junction bases: 2. The germline V gene encodes CDR1 SEHNR and CDR2 FQNEAQ (reference sequence).

The chain has TRBV2 and TRBJ2-5, with TRBD2 matching 7 bases. The CDR3 spans 14 residues. Germline V gene data show CDR1 as SNHLY and CDR2 as FYNNEI. V shed 4 bases and J 5 bases; nucleotides not matched to a gene: 7. The CDR3 DNA is TGTGCCAGCAGTGTCAGCTTTAGCGGGGAGACCCAGTACTTC. Protein: CASSVSFSGETQYF.

V and J are TRBV29-1 and TRBJ2-5, with 10 nucleotides matching TRBD2. J was trimmed by 4 bases and V by 1 base; bases with no gene match: 6. Germline CDR1 reads SQVTM; CDR2 reads ANQGSEA. The CDR3 has 15 residues. CDR3 sequence (DNA): TGCAGCGTTGAAGCGTTGGCTAGCGGGAGAGAGACCCAGTACTTC. Its protein product is CSVEALASGRETQYF.

The chain links TRBV4-1 to TRBJ2-3, with D possibly TRBD2 on 6 matching bases. This CDR3 region has 15 residues. V lost 1 base to trimming and J lost 2 bases, with 10 bases between them. Germline V lookup: CDR1 MGHRA, CDR2 YSYEKL. CDR3 DNA: TGCGCCAGCAGCCAAGCCGCGGGGATCACAGATACGCAGTATTTT. Its translation is CASSQAAGITDTQYF.

V usage is TRBV19 and J usage is TRBJ2-7; the D gene is possibly TRBD2 (6 bases). Germline CDR1 and CDR2: LNHDA and SQIVND (reference sequence). Trimming removed 6 bases from V and 3 bases from J, with 15 bases in between. CDR3 size: 14 residues. The CDR3 region is CASSTGTEGYEQYF. CDR3 DNA sequence: TGTGCCAGTAGCACCGGGACTGAAGGCTACGAGCAGTACTTC.

The chain employs TRBV27 and TRBJ2-1, with a tentative D call TRBD2 (7 bases). This CDR3 has 15 residues. The germline V and J ends were trimmed by 5 bases and 4 bases, with 15 bases remaining between them. CDR1 and CDR2 (germline): MNHEY, SMNVEV (reference sequence). CDR3 sequence: CASSLGGGVYNEQFF. CDR3 DNA sequence: TGTGCCAGCAGTCTTGGGGGGGGCGTGTACAATGAGCAGTTCTTC.

V is TRBV28 and J is TRBJ1-2, with 7 bases fitting TRBD1. Germline V CDR1 and CDR2: MDHEN, SYDVKM. The CDR3 is made up of 15 amino acids. The V and J ends lost 8 bases and 8 bases, in that order; junction bases with no gene match: 17. CDR3 sequence (DNA): TGTGCCAGCCACATGAGCAAGGGGGCAAGGGGCGGCTACACCTTC. It is translated as CASHMSKGARGGYTF.

This chain connects TRBV5-1 to TRBJ2-7; 10 nucleotides line up with TRBD2. This CDR3 is built from 16 residues. V dropped 6 bases and J dropped 3; count of bases not matched to a gene: 12. Germline CDR1 is SGHRS and CDR2 is YFSETQ. DNA for the CDR3: TGCGCCAGCATGTTAACCGGACTAGCGGAAAACTACGAGCAGTACTTC. Its translation is CASMLTGLAENYEQYF.

The chain uses TRBV6-5 and TRBJ1-1, with D possibly being TRBD1 (5 bases). In germline, CDR1 is MNHEY, CDR2 SVGAGI. CDR3 length equals 15 residues. V lost 0 bases to trimming and J lost 0 bases, with 8 bases between them. Here the CDR3 DNA reads TGTGCCAGCAGTTACTCGGAGGGGATGAACACTGAAGCTTTCTTT. Translation gives CASSYSEGMNTEAFF.

The V gene is TRBV19, the J gene TRBJ1-5; a possible D gene is TRBD1 (5 bases). Trimming took off 6 bases at V and 3 bases at J, with 12 bases between the two ends. Per germline, CDR1 LNHDA and CDR2 SQIVND (reference sequence). The CDR3 is made up of 14 amino acids. This CDR3 reads CASRSGSINQPQHF. The CDR3 DNA sequence: TGTGCCAGTAGATCAGGGTCGATCAATCAGCCCCAGCATTTT.

Concerning this clone: Being one base from a much bigger clone, this may be a read error. This chain links TRBV2 with TRBJ2-3; the match to TRBD2 covers 11 bases. The junction had 0 bases not matched to a gene; V was cut back by 4 bases and J by 3 bases. The CDR3 consists of 14 residues. Germline V gene lookup returns CDR1 SNHLY and CDR2 FYNNEI. The CDR3 protein is CASSGTSGTDTQYF. The CDR3 DNA follows: TGTGCCAGCAGTGGGACTAGCGGGACAGATACGCAGTATTTT. Filled out from reference TRBV2 and TRBJ2-3, the complete variable domain reads EPEVTQTPSHQVTQMGQEVILRCVPISNHLYFYWYRQILGQKVEFLVSFYNNEISEKSEIFDDQFSVERPDGSNFTLKIRSTKLEDSAMYFCASSGTSGTDTQYFGPGTRLTVL.